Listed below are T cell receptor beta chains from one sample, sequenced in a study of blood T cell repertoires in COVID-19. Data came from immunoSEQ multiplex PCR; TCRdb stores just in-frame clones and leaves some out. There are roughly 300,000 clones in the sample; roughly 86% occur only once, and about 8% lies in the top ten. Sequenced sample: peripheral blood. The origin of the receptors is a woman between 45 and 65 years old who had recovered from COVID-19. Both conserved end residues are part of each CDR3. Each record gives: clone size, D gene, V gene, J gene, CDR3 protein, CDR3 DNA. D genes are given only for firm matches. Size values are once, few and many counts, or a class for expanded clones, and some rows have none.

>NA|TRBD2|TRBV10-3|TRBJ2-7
CASTSGIGEQYF
TGTGCCAGCACTAGCGGGATCGGCGAGCAGTACTTC
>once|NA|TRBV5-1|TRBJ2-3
CASSPEYADTQYF
TGCGCCAGCAGCCCGGAGTATGCAGATACGCAGTATTTT
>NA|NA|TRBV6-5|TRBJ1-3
CASRFDSSSGNTIYF
TGTGCCAGCAGGTTTGACTCCAGCTCTGGAAACACCATATATTTT
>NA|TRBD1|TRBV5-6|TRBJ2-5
CASSLRQGMETQYF
TGTGCCAGCAGCCTAAGACAGGGAATGGAGACCCAGTACTTC
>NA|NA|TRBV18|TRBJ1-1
CASSPPMNTEAFF
TGTGCCAGCTCACCACCTATGAACACTGAAGCTTTCTTT
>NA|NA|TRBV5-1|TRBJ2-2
CASSLVGGEAGELFF
TGCGCCAGCAGCTTGGTTGGGGGCGAGGCCGGGGAGCTGTTTTTT
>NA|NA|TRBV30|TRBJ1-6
CAWSVDRQINSPLHF
TGTGCCTGGAGTGTAGACAGGCAAATTAATTCACCCCTCCACTTT
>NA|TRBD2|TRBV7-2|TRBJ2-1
CASSLTSGGNEQFF
TGTGCCAGCAGCTTAACTAGCGGGGGAAATGAGCAGTTCTTC
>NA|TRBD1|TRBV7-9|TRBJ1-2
CASSLGQLLNYGYTF
TGTGCCAGCAGCCTGGGACAGTTACTTAACTATGGCTACACCTTC
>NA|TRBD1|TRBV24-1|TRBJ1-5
CATSDSDAGGYNQPQHF
TGTGCCACCAGTGATTCGGATGCAGGGGGGTACAATCAGCCCCAGCATTTT
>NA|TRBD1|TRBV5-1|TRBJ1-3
CASRGQGGISGNTIYF
TGCGCCAGCAGAGGACAGGGGGGAATCTCTGGAAACACCATATATTTT
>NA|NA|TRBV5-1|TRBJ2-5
CASSLADRGRETQYF
TGCGCCAGCAGCTTGGCCGACCGAGGTAGAGAGACCCAGTACTTC
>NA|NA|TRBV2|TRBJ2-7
CASRETRTLGEQYF
TGTGCCAGCAGAGAGACTAGGACCCTCGGCGAGCAGTACTTC
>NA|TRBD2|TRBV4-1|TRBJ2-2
CASSSHPGLAGGVTGELFF
TGCGCCAGCAGCTCTCACCCGGGACTAGCGGGTGGGGTCACCGGGGAGCTGTTTTTT
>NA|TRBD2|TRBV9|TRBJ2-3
CASTRLAGEDTQYF
TGTGCCAGCACCAGACTAGCGGGAGAAGATACGCAGTATTTT
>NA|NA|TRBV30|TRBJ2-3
CAWSVGTANTDTQYF
TGTGCCTGGAGTGTAGGAACAGCTAACACAGATACGCAGTATTTT
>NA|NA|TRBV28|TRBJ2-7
CASSSSGLTRIYF
TGTGCCAGCAGTTCGTCGGGACTGACCAGGATCTACTTC
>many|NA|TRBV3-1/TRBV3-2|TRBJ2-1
CASSQDYGSVNEQFF
TGTGCCAGCAGCCAAGATTACGGGAGCGTCAATGAGCAGTTCTTC
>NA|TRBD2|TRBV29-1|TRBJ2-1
CSVEDQSGRAHNEQFF
TGCAGCGTTGAAGATCAGAGCGGGAGGGCCCACAATGAGCAGTTCTTC
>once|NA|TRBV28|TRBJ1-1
CASSGEQGKYTEAFF
TGTGCCAGCAGTGGCGAACAGGGAAAATACACTGAAGCTTTCTTT
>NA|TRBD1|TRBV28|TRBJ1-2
CASRVGQGIYGGYTF
TGTGCCAGCAGAGTCGGACAGGGGATATACGGTGGCTACACCTTC
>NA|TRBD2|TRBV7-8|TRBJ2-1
CASSPKGLAGVSHTINEQFF
TGTGCCAGCAGCCCGAAAGGACTAGCGGGAGTTTCCCATACGATCAATGAGCAGTTCTTC
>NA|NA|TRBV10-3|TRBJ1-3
CAIRGTLGNTIYF
TGTGCCATCAGAGGGACACTCGGAAACACCATATATTTT
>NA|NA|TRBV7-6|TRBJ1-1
CASSLNQGPWGTEAFF
TGTGCCAGCAGCTTAAACCAGGGGCCCTGGGGCACTGAAGCTTTCTTT
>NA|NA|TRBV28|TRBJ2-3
CASTSFSLRGRWTDTQYF
TGTGCCAGCACCTCCTTTTCCCTCAGGGGACGTTGGACAGATACGCAGTATTTT
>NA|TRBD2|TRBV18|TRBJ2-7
CASSPTGTSDEQYF
TGTGCCAGCTCACCTACCGGGACTAGCGACGAGCAGTACTTC
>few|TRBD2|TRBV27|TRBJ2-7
CASSPAGAYEQYF
TGTGCCAGCAGTCCAGCGGGAGCTTACGAGCAGTACTTC
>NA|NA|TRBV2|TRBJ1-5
CASNNNNQPQHF
TGTGCCAGCAATAACAACAATCAGCCCCAGCATTTT
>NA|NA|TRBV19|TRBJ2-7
CASSRQRSSYEQYF
TGTGCCAGTAGTCGACAGAGGAGCTCCTACGAGCAGTACTTC
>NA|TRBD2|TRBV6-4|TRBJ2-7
CASSVQRGAAYEQYF
TGTGCCAGCAGTGTCCAGCGGGGGGCGGCCTACGAGCAGTACTTC
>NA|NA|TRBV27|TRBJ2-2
CASSLFGSGELFF
TGTGCCAGCAGTTTATTCGGGAGCGGGGAGCTGTTTTTT
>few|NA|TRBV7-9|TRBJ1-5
CASSPDAGVQPQHF
TGTGCCAGCAGCCCTGATGCAGGGGTCCAGCCCCAGCATTTT
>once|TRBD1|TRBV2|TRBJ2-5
CASSYSGTGVETQYF
TGTGCCAGCAGTTACTCCGGGACAGGGGTAGAGACCCAGTACTTC
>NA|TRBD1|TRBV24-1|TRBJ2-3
CATSAGGGRDTQYF
TGTGCCACCAGTGCAGGGGGCGGAAGGGATACGCAGTATTTT
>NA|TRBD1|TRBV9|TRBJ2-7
CASSAGTGVHEQYF
TGTGCCAGCAGCGCAGGGACAGGGGTCCACGAGCAGTACTTC
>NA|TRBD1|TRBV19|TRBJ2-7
CASSDRVTYEQYF
TGTGCCAGTAGCGACAGGGTGACCTACGAGCAGTACTTC
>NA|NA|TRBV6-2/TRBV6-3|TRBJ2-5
CASSRISGTQYF
TGTGCCAGCAGTCGTATTTCGGGGACCCAGTACTTC
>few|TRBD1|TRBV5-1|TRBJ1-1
CASSLAGDRANTEAFF
TGCGCCAGCAGCTTGGCCGGGGACAGGGCGAACACTGAAGCTTTCTTT
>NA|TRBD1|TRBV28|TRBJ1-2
CASRETGVYGYTF
TGTGCCAGCAGGGAGACAGGGGTCTATGGCTACACCTTC
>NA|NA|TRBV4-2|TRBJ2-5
CASSQDFGWETQYF
TGTGCCAGCAGCCAAGATTTCGGGTGGGAGACCCAGTACTTC
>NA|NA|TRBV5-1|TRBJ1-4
CASSHDRPNEKLFF
TGCGCCAGCAGCCACGACAGACCTAATGAAAAACTGTTTTTT
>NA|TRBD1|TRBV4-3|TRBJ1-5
CARKGQPNQPQHF
TGCGCCAGGAAGGGACAGCCAAATCAGCCCCAGCATTTT